Sequencing of this T cell receptor beta chain was carried out in a study of cytomegalovirus exposure and HLA in healthy donors. The donors (healthy individuals) were bone marrow donors. Study-level results: Later analysis revealed greater clonal expansion in HLA-associated TCR beta chains than in equally common others.

It was with 60 Vbeta and 13 Jbeta primers that the PCR ran. Sequenced by immunoSEQ multiplex PCR; TCRdb stores in-frame clones only, minus some. Among approximately 76,000 clones listed, roughly 85% were seen once. The CDR3 runs 13 residues. Trimming pared 3 bases from V and 8 bases from J, leaving 14 bases between. CDR1 is LNHDA and CDR2 is SQIVND in the germline V gene (reference sequence). In the case of this clone: The antigen remains unidentified.

The receptor's source is a man in his thirties or forties in good health and CMV-seronegative. The chain is built from TRBV19 and TRBJ2-7, with a possible D match to TRBD1 (6 bases). The sample consisted of PBMCs. The CDR3 DNA follows: TGTGCCAGTAGTATGGGACCAGGGGAAAAGCAGTACTTC. Protein product: CASSMGPGEKQYF.